The 24 T cell receptor beta chains reported below all come from one sample, sequenced in a study of cytomegalovirus exposure and HLA in healthy donors. PCR amplification relied on 60 Vbeta primers (plus 13 Jbeta primers). TCRdb's table, derived via immunoSEQ multiplex PCR, lists solely in-frame clones and lacks some. Altogether 110,000 or so clones are present, 70% to 80% being singletons, with the ten largest covering 5.4%. Material: PBMCs. The source of these receptors is a woman in her thirties in good health and CMV-seropositive.

Comments on this clone: This specimen includes other DNA sequences encoding the same CDR3. V and J are TRBV5-1 and TRBJ1-3, with a possible D match to TRBD1 (5 bases). This CDR3 contains 14 residues. V was pared by 1 base and J by 4 bases, with 9 bases between. Germline V gives CDR1 SGHRS, CDR2 YFSETQ. CDR3 amino acids: CASSLTGEGNTIYF. CDR3 bases: TGCGCCAGCAGCTTGACGGGGGAGGGAAACACCATATATTTT.

This chain joins TRBV5-8 and TRBJ1-2; D gene unclear. V was clipped by 3 bases and J by 3 bases, with 12 bases between them. Germline CDR1 reads SGHTS; CDR2 reads YDEGEE. The CDR3 has 14 residues. In nucleotides, the CDR3 is TGTGCCAGCAGCTCCCCCCCCACAGACTATGGCTACACCTTC. Translated: CASSSPPTDYGYTF.

The chain recombines TRBV6-1 with TRBJ2-5; 13 bases fit TRBD2. The V gene end was trimmed by 4 bases and the J gene end by 5 bases; junction bases not matched to a gene: 7. This CDR3 has 16 residues. Germline lookup yields CDR1 MNHNS and CDR2 SASEGT. CDR3 region: CASSGSTSGGWETQYF. The CDR3, as DNA: TGTGCCAGCAGTGGGTCGACTAGCGGGGGGTGGGAGACCCAGTACTTC.

The genes are TRBV7-2 and TRBJ2-1, with 11 bases aligning to TRBD1. Germline assignment: CDR1 SGHTA and CDR2 FQGNSA. The ends lost 5 bases at V and 7 bases at J; junction bases unmatched: 4. There are 14 residues in the CDR3. CDR3 in amino acids: CASSGQGAGNEQFF. CDR3 nucleotides: TGTGCCAGCAGCGGACAGGGGGCAGGAAATGAGCAGTTCTTC.

The chain employs TRBV7-9 and TRBJ2-1; 10 bases map to TRBD1. The CDR3 length is 14 residues. The junction had 0 bases not matched to a gene; V was cut back by 5 bases and J by 2 bases. CDR1 is SEHNR and CDR2 is FQNEAQ in the germline V gene (reference sequence). CDR3 nucleotide sequence: TGTGCCAGCAGCGGACAGGGGGCCTACAATGAGCAGTTCTTC. It yields the protein CASSGQGAYNEQFF.

The CDR3 DNA reads TGTGCCAGCACCTACGGAGTGGGCTATGGCTACACCTTC. Protein: CASTYGVGYGYTF. The chain is built from TRBV25-1 and TRBJ1-2; no definite D call. Trimming cost V 7 bases and J 4 bases, with 13 bases left between them. The CDR3 is 13 amino acids. CDR1 is MGHDK and CDR2 is SYGVNS in the germline V gene.

CDR3 nucleotide sequence: TGTGCCAGCAAGAATATAGACAGGGACACTGAAGCTTTCTTT. It codes for CASKNIDRDTEAFF. The chain carries TRBV5-5 and TRBJ1-1, with 7 bases fitting TRBD1. This CDR3 spans 14 amino acids. V shed 6 bases and J 3 bases; nucleotides not matched to a gene: 8. Germline values: CDR1 SGHKS, CDR2 YYEKEE (reference sequence).

In its sample, this clone was seen a few times. The chain employs TRBV6-1 and TRBJ1-1; the D is unclear. The germline CDR1 and CDR2 sequences are MNHNS and SASEGT. V lost 8 bases to trimming and J lost 1 base, with 14 bases between them. The length of the CDR3 is 14 residues. The CDR3 protein is CASAGLPGNTEAFF. CDR3 sequence (DNA): TGTGCCAGCGCTGGACTACCGGGGAACACTGAAGCTTTCTTT.

The chain is built from TRBV29-1 and TRBJ1-1; unclear D gene. Germline values: CDR1 SQVTM, CDR2 ANQGSEA. Trimming pared 7 bases from V and 8 bases from J, leaving 8 bases between. This CDR3 comprises 9 residues. The CDR3, as DNA: TGCAGCGGGGCAGAAGAAGCTTTCTTT. Its protein product is CSGAEEAFF.

The chain joins TRBV5-1 to TRBJ2-2; a weak D match, TRBD2 (6 bases). Looked up from germline, CDR1 is SGHRS and CDR2 is YFSETQ. Trimming left V 4 bases short and J 7 bases short, with 14 bases between. The CDR3 has 14 amino acids. The DNA for the CDR3 is TGCGCCAGCAGCAGCGGGCAGGGCGACGGGGAGCTGTTTTTT. It translates to CASSSGQGDGELFF.

The chain uses TRBV6-5 and TRBJ1-5, with D possibly matching TRBD1 (5 bases). The CDR3 sequence is 15 residues long. Trimming took 10 bases from V and 0 from J, leaving 16 bases between them. The germline V gene encodes CDR1 MNHEY and CDR2 SVGAGI. The CDR3: CATGPGGYSNQPQHF. In nucleotides, the CDR3 is TGTGCCACCGGGCCGGGGGGATATAGCAATCAGCCCCAGCATTTT.

This clone was seen just once. The rearrangement joins TRBV7-3 to TRBJ1-3; D may be TRBD1 (6 bases). This CDR3 has 14 residues. Trimming pared 5 bases from V and 4 bases from J, leaving 12 bases between. The germline V gene encodes CDR1 SGHTA and CDR2 FQGTGA. The CDR3 protein is CASSAGVPGNTIYF. In nucleotides, the CDR3 is TGTGCCAGCAGCGCAGGGGTGCCGGGAAACACCATATATTTT.

The chain couples TRBV11-2 to TRBJ1-1; 7 nucleotides align to TRBD1. Germline V CDR1 and CDR2: SGHAT, FQNNGV. Trimming at V came to 5 bases and at J to 0 bases, leaving 6 bases not matched to a gene. There are 15 residues in the CDR3. The CDR3 region is CASSLGTAMNTEAFF. CDR3 nucleotide sequence: TGTGCCAGCAGCCTGGGGACAGCTATGAACACTGAAGCTTTCTTT.

This clone came up a few times. The chain joins TRBV5-1 to TRBJ1-1; TRBD1 is a possible D gene (6 bases). The length of the CDR3 is 13 residues. The V gene lost 4 bases and the J gene lost 3 bases, with 10 bases spanning the gap. Germline lookup yields CDR1 SGHRS and CDR2 YFSETQ. As DNA, the CDR3 is TGCGCCAGCAGCATAGGACAGCACACTGAAGCTTTCTTT. It translates to CASSIGQHTEAFF.

About this clone: Other DNA sequences from this sample encode an identical CDR3 as well. The rearrangement joins TRBV25-1 to TRBJ2-7; weak D call: TRBD2 (6 bases). This CDR3 is built from 13 residues. Per germline, CDR1 MGHDK and CDR2 SYGVNS. The V gene lost 2 bases and the J gene lost 7 bases, with 12 bases spanning the gap. The CDR3 sequence is CASSEQGGREQYF. The CDR3 bases are TGTGCCAGCAGTGAACAGGGAGGAAGAGAGCAGTACTTC.

The chain carries TRBV29-1 and TRBJ1-3, with D perhaps TRBD1 (5 bases). Germline V gene data show CDR1 as SQVTM and CDR2 as ANQGSEA. Trimming removed 6 bases from V and 1 base from J, with 7 bases in between. The length of the CDR3 is 12 residues. CDR3 protein: CSVQGSGNTIYF. The CDR3 DNA reads TGCAGCGTCCAGGGTTCTGGAAACACCATATATTTT.

In this sample, this clone turned up once. The rearrangement joins TRBV6-5 to TRBJ2-7, with D possibly TRBD1 on 5 matching bases. This CDR3 spans 12 amino acids. Germline values: CDR1 MNHEY, CDR2 SVGAGI. The V end was cut by 5 bases, the J end by 4 bases, with 9 bases between. The CDR3 region is CASSVQEYEQYF. The CDR3 DNA reads TGTGCCAGCAGTGTACAGGAGTACGAGCAGTACTTC.

This chain links TRBV10-3 with TRBJ1-3; a possible D gene is TRBD1 (5 bases). Deletions cut 5 bases from V and 0 bases from J, with 11 bases between. CDR1 and CDR2 from the germline V gene are ENHRY and SYGVKD. The CDR3 runs 15 residues. CDR3 sequence: CAISSGDFSGNTIYF. DNA for the CDR3: TGTGCCATCAGTTCGGGGGATTTCTCTGGAAACACCATATATTTT.

The gene calls are TRBV28 and TRBJ1-1; maybe TRBD1 (5 bases). V was clipped by 2 bases and J by 1 base, with 8 bases between them. The CDR3 runs 14 residues. From germline, CDR1 is MDHEN and CDR2 SYDVKM. The CDR3 spells CASSLGHQNTEAFF. CDR3 sequence (DNA): TGTGCCAGCAGTTTAGGACACCAGAACACTGAAGCTTTCTTT. The full variable domain, with the rest looked up from reference TRBV28 and TRBJ1-1, is DVKVTQSSRYLVKRTGEKVFLECVQDMDHENMFWYRQDPGLGLRLIYFSYDVKMKEKGDIPEGYSVSREKKERFSLILESASTNQTSMYLCASSLGHQNTEAFFGQGTRLTVV.

CDR3 loop: CASSFDKLNGYTF. In DNA, the CDR3 is TGTGCCAGCAGCTTTGACAAACTGAATGGCTACACCTTC. This chain links TRBV5-4 with TRBJ1-2; D unresolved. Germline loops: CDR1 SGHNT, CDR2 YYREEE (reference sequence). Trimming cost V 2 bases and J 6 bases, with 11 bases left between them. There are 13 residues in the CDR3.

CDR3 region: CASSIRGGFGGELFF. CDR3 sequence (DNA): TGTGCCAGTAGTATTAGAGGGGGTTTCGGCGGGGAGCTGTTTTTT. V and J are TRBV19 and TRBJ2-2; a possible D gene is TRBD1 (6 bases). Germline CDR1 LNHDA, CDR2 SQIVND (reference sequence). The V end was cut by 3 bases, the J end by 7 bases, with 15 bases between. The CDR3 runs to 15 residues. Drawing the rest from reference TRBV19 and TRBJ2-2, the complete variable domain is DGGITQSPKYLFRKEGQNVTLSCEQNLNHDAMYWYRQDPGQGLRLIYYSQIVNDFQKGDIAEGYSVSREKKESFPLTVTSAQKNPTAFYLCASSIRGGFGGELFFGEGSRLTVL.

This clone was seen only once. The rearrangement links TRBV21-1 to TRBJ2-2; the table's TRBD1 call for D was not verified on the DNA. TRBV21-1 is classified as a pseudogene. The CDR3 sequence is 16 residues long. Here the CDR3 DNA reads TGTGCCAGCAGCAAGCTCTACAGGGTATCTACCGGGGAGCTGTTTTTT. It specifies CASSKLYRVSTGELFF.

The chain joins TRBV6-4 to TRBJ1-2, with D perhaps TRBD1 (6 bases). This CDR3 region has 14 residues. Trimming stripped 6 bases from V and 6 bases from J, with 17 bases between. Looked up from germline, CDR1 is MRHNA and CDR2 is SNTAGT. CDR3 residues: CASRGYGAGDGYTF. Here the CDR3 DNA reads TGTGCCAGCAGAGGCTATGGGGCAGGGGATGGCTACACCTTC.

This chain uses TRBV10-3 with TRBJ1-1; D perhaps matches TRBD1 (5 bases). Trimming cost V 4 bases and J 0 bases, with 9 bases left between them. CDR1 and CDR2 from the germline V gene are ENHRY and SYGVKD. This CDR3 contains 14 residues. The CDR3 DNA follows: TGTGCCATCAGTGGGACACAAATGAACACTGAAGCTTTCTTT. This translates into CAISGTQMNTEAFF.